This is a list of T cell receptor beta chains from one sample in a study of blood T cell repertoires in COVID-19. Sequencing used immunoSEQ multiplex PCR; TCRdb keeps in-frame clones, though not all of them. The data contain about 270,000 clones, more than 70% of them singletons. The source material was PBMCs or T cells enriched from blood (not recorded which). Every receptor here comes from a woman between 35 and 50 years old with acute COVID-19. Both conserved end residues are part of each CDR3. D genes are given only for firm matches. Size values are once, few and many counts, or a class for expanded clones, and some rows have none.

>-|TRBJ1-3|-|TRBV9
TGTGCCAGCAGCCCTTTGCTACAGTCCTACTCTGGAAACACCATATATTTT
CASSPLLQSYSGNTIYF
>TRBD2|TRBJ2-1|-|TRBV10-2
TGCGCCAGCTCGGTAGCGGGAGATGAGCAGTTCTTC
CASSVAGDEQFF
>-|TRBJ2-5|-|TRBV5-5
TGTGCCAGCAGCTCGAGGGGGGGCTTGGCCCAGTACTTC
CASSSRGGLAQYF
>-|TRBJ1-5|-|TRBV6-1
TGTGCCAGCAGTGAAGAGGACAGAGGTTATAGCAATCAGCCCCAGCATTTT
CASSEEDRGYSNQPQHF
>TRBD1|TRBJ1-5|-|TRBV29-1
TGCAGCGTTGTCATAGAGGGGGCTGGACAGCCCCAGCATTTT
CSVVIEGAGQPQHF
>-|TRBJ1-1|-|TRBV2
TGTGCCAGCAGCAGCCACACAGAGACATTTGAAGCTTTCTTT
CASSSHTETFEAFF
>TRBD2|TRBJ2-7|-|TRBV28
TGTGCCAGCAGTTTTCGGGGGGTCTACGAGCAGTACTTC
CASSFRGVYEQYF
>-|TRBJ2-5|-|TRBV5-8
TGTGCCAGCAGCCAGGGGACCTCCCAGGGAGAGACCCAGTACTTC
CASSQGTSQGETQYF
>TRBD2|TRBJ2-5|once|TRBV28
TGTGCCAGCAGTACCTCGGGACTAGCGGGATTTGAGACCCAGTACTTC
CASSTSGLAGFETQYF
>TRBD1|TRBJ1-5|-|TRBV28
TGTGCCAGCAGTTTTAGACAGGGGGCGCGGGGCAATCAGCCCCAGCATTTT
CASSFRQGARGNQPQHF
>-|TRBJ1-5|-|TRBV19
TGTGCCAGTAGTAGAAACGGACAGTTCAATCAGCCCCAGCATTTT
CASSRNGQFNQPQHF
>-|TRBJ1-3|-|TRBV5-5
TGTGCCAGCAGCTTAGGTCGGGGAGGGGGATCTGGAAACACCATATATTTT
CASSLGRGGGSGNTIYF
>TRBD1|TRBJ1-2|-|TRBV7-8
TGTGCCAGCAGTCGGAAAGGACAGGCGGTCAAACCCGATGGCTACACCTTC
CASSRKGQAVKPDGYTF
>-|TRBJ1-6|-|TRBV10-1
TGCGCCAGCAGCCTTAAGGCAGGGGATTCACCCCTCCACTTT
CASSLKAGDSPLHF
>-|TRBJ2-1|-|TRBV29-1
TGCAGCGTTTGGTGGGAGAAAAATGAGCAGTTCTTC
CSVWWEKNEQFF
>TRBD1|TRBJ1-3|-|TRBV7-9
TGTGCCAGCAGCCCCCGGGGACAGGGGAGAGGAAACACCATATATTTT
CASSPRGQGRGNTIYF
>-|TRBJ1-6|-|TRBV27
TGTGCCAGTACAGCAGGGTTTGCTACTTCACCCCTCCACTTT
CASTAGFATSPLHF
>-|TRBJ2-1|-|TRBV27
TGTGCCAGCTCAGGGGTTGAGTCGGGTTACAATGAGCAGTTCTTC
CASSGVESGYNEQFF
>TRBD2|TRBJ2-4|-|TRBV24-1
TGTGCCACCAGTGATCCTCTAGCGGGAAGGGGCAAAAACATTCAGTACTTC
CATSDPLAGRGKNIQYF
>-|TRBJ2-1|-|TRBV20-1
TGCAGTGCTAGTGCGGGACTCTACAATGAGCAGTTCTTC
CSASAGLYNEQFF
>-|TRBJ2-3|-|TRBV18
TGTGCCAGCTCCCTCAGGATAAGTCCGCAGTATTTT
CASSLRISPQYF
>TRBD1|TRBJ1-2|-|TRBV3-1/TRBV3-2
TGTGCCAGCAGCCCCTTGGGACAGACTAACTATGGCTACACCTTC
CASSPLGQTNYGYTF
>-|TRBJ2-1|-|TRBV27
TGTGCCAGCAGTTTAGGCCACAACAATGAGCAGTTCTTC
CASSLGHNNEQFF
>-|TRBJ1-6|-|TRBV6-5
TGTGCCGGGAGTTACGACAGGAGCGTTAATTCACCCCTCCACTTT
CAGSYDRSVNSPLHF
>-|TRBJ1-2|-|TRBV5-1
TGCGCCAGCAGCAGCACGGTTGATGGCTACACCTTC
CASSSTVDGYTF
>TRBD1|TRBJ1-1|-|TRBV29-1
TGCAGCGTCGGACAGGGAAACGAAGCTTTCTTT
CSVGQGNEAFF
>-|TRBJ2-1|-|TRBV7-6
TGTGCCAGCAGCTTAGTTCGCCTAGCGAGCTACAATGAGCAGTTCTTC
CASSLVRLASYNEQFF
>TRBD2|TRBJ2-1|-|TRBV3-1/TRBV3-2
TGTGCCAGCAGCCAGCATACCGGGACTAGGACTTACAATGAGCAGTTCTTC
CASSQHTGTRTYNEQFF
>TRBD1|TRBJ1-5|-|TRBV5-6
TGTGCCAGCCAGATACAGGGGGGGAATCTTCAGCCCCAGCATTTT
CASQIQGGNLQPQHF
>TRBD1|TRBJ2-1|-|TRBV27
TGTGCCAGCAGTCTAAGGACAGGGGGCTGGAATGAGCAGTTCTTC
CASSLRTGGWNEQFF
>-|TRBJ2-7|-|TRBV25-1
TGTGCCAGCAGTGGTCTACTAGCTCTCGACGAGCAGTACTTC
CASSGLLALDEQYF
>TRBD2|TRBJ2-3|-|TRBV27
TGTGCCAGCAGTTTATCCAAGGCGGGGGCGGGGGGAGATACGCAGTATTTT
CASSLSKAGAGGDTQYF
>-|TRBJ2-7|-|TRBV12-3/TRBV12-4
TGTGCCAGCAGCGGACTGGGCTCCTACGAGCAGTACTTC
CASSGLGSYEQYF
>TRBD1|TRBJ1-1|-|TRBV6-2/TRBV6-3
TGTGCCAGCAGTTGGCAGGGGGCCTGGACTGAAGCTTTCTTT
CASSWQGAWTEAFF
>TRBD1|TRBJ2-3|-|TRBV15
TGTGCCACCAGCAGAGGACAGGGGGCCTCCGTCACAGATACGCAGTATTTT
CATSRGQGASVTDTQYF
>TRBD1|TRBJ1-5|-|TRBV27
TGTGCCAGCAGCGAACTCGGGACAGGCTGGACCTATAGCAATCAGCCCCAGCATTTT
CASSELGTGWTYSNQPQHF
>-|TRBJ2-1|once|TRBV3-1/TRBV3-2
TGTGCCAGCACCCAGACCGGGAGCTACAATGAGCAGTTCTTC
CASTQTGSYNEQFF
>-|TRBJ2-4|-|TRBV18
TGTGCCAGCTCCACCCGAACAGGGACGGCCAAAAACATTCAGTACTTC
CASSTRTGTAKNIQYF
>-|TRBJ1-2|-|TRBV24-1
TGTGCCACCAGTCATACAGGGCACTATGGCTACACCTTC
CATSHTGHYGYTF
>TRBD2|TRBJ2-1|-|TRBV5-1
TGCGCCAGCAGCCCCGGGACTACCAATGAGCAGTTCTTC
CASSPGTTNEQFF
>-|TRBJ2-1|few|TRBV15
TGTGCCACCAGCAGAGATCTCCCCGCTCGGGCGGGGAGCTACAATGAGCAGTTCTTC
CATSRDLPARAGSYNEQFF
>-|TRBJ1-3|-|TRBV28
TGTGCCAGCAGTTTTCCGGGTTCGGCCACTGGAAACACCATATATTTT
CASSFPGSATGNTIYF
>-|TRBJ1-3|-|TRBV4-2
TGTGCCAGCAGCCGAGAACAGGAGAACTCTGGAAACACCATATATTTT
CASSREQENSGNTIYF
>-|TRBJ1-2|-|TRBV30
TGTGCCTGGTCGATAGGGAGCTATGGCTACACCTTC
CAWSIGSYGYTF
>-|TRBJ2-1|-|TRBV5-1
TGCGCCAGCAGCTTGGTCCCCGGGGGCTCCTACAATGAGCAGTTCTTC
CASSLVPGGSYNEQFF
>TRBD2|TRBJ2-2|-|TRBV2
TGTGCCAGCGGGGGGACTAGCGGTAACACCGGGGAGCTGTTTTTT
CASGGTSGNTGELFF
>TRBD2|TRBJ2-4|-|TRBV19
TGTGCCAGTAGTACGACTAGCGGGAGAGGCATTCAGTACTTC
CASSTTSGRGIQYF
>TRBD2|TRBJ2-1|-|TRBV14
TGTGCCAGCAGCCGGCCGGGACTAGCGGGAGTCGATGAGCAGTTCTTC
CASSRPGLAGVDEQFF